This TCR beta chain was found in a study of blood T cells in healthy people across ages. Study-wide results and caveats: Underestimates were what the diversity estimates from one million T cells were considered to be. The percentage of naive T cells correlated strongly with TCR beta diversity.

The CDR3 is made up of 12 amino acids. Trimming pared 7 bases from V and 5 bases from J, leaving 11 bases between. Germline CDR1 is SEHNR and CDR2 is FQNEAQ (reference sequence). With a J-beta primer mix and a sample-barcoded 5' primer, a second PCR ran about 7 to 12 cycles. Each TCR beta cDNA got a 12-nucleotide random molecular identifier. TCRdb reanalysed the 5' RACE reads using MiXCR and keeps one entry per CDR3 protein. This table holds about 1.4 million distinct CDR3 sequences, 45% to 70% found once. Comment on this clonotype: What it binds is not known.

The chain joins TRBV7-9 to TRBJ1-2, with D unclear. The TCR originated in a man between 18 and 29 years old in good health. Input material: blood. CDR3 bases: TGTGCCAGCACTGGGGAAGAGTATGGCTACACCTTC. It is translated as CASTGEEYGYTF.